This T cell receptor beta chain was identified during a study of Ad26.COV2.S vaccination and SARS-CoV-2 variants (dated by TCRdb to about 2021). With regard to the full study: Vaccine-arm donors were drawn from COV1001, a multicentre, randomized, double-blind, placebo-controlled phase I-IIa trial of Ad26.COV2.S in healthy adults. Ad26.COV2.S was given intramuscularly at 5x10^10 or 1x10^11 viral particles, as a single shot or as two shots 56 days apart. Participants in the trial were split at random into five groups of five each, receiving low-dose or high-dose Ad26.COV2.S once or twice, or else placebo on both occasions. Investigators remained blinded to trial group allocation during experiments and outcome assessment. A total of 32 samples were included in the TCR-sequenced set, comprising around 19 Ad26.COV2.S vaccine recipients, 5 placebo recipients and 8 SARS-CoV-2 convalescent individuals. TCRbeta repertoire sequencing was used to assess the specificity and breadth of SARS-CoV-2-reactive T cell receptors after Ad26.COV2.S vaccination. Results and caveats for the whole study, not just this receptor: Vaccine and placebo recipients had comparable non-spike TCR breadth, which fits with the vaccine containing only spike. After vaccination, substantial breadth of spike-specific CD8+ and CD4+ T cell responses was reported. It was noted by the authors that total T cell responses may have been underestimated by the TCR breadth and depth analyses. Ad26.COV2.S recipients had higher spike-specific TCR breadth than placebo recipients (P = 0.0014). The study was not powered to compare responses between vaccine doses or regimens.

The immunoSEQ Assay was the method used to sequence TCRbeta CDR3 regions. After extraction, genomic DNA underwent amplification by bias-controlled multiplex PCR, followed by high-throughput sequencing. The paper's processing steps were these. To quantify the absolute abundance of every unique TCRbeta CDR3 region, sequences were collapsed and filtered. T cell fraction was estimated by normalizing TCRbeta template counts to usable DNA, which was measured by amplifying reference genes present in all nucleated cells. Repertoire TCRs were annotated as SARS-CoV-2-specific when V gene, CDR3 amino acid sequence and J gene were exactly matched to a known reactive TCR set. The reference SARS-CoV-2 TCR set came from MIRA and was filtered for enrichment in COVID-19-positive ImmuneCODE repertoires, removing public or cross-reactive TCRs. Drawing on the MIRA antigens, annotated TCRs were analysed further at the level of specific ORF or position within ORF. Depth was the summed frequency of annotated unique rearrangements, while breadth was defined as annotated unique rearrangements over total unique productive rearrangements. Two-sided Wilcoxon rank-sum tests were applied when comparing TCR breadth between groups. TCRdb provides this immuneACCESS table in a form limited to in-frame rearrangements. Some clones are lacking; in checked studies, under half of them reflect an unresolved V gene, and why the rest are absent is not known. That table gives V, J and clone size, and the DNA gave D and trimming. The sample table contains more than 300,000 clones; only one count was recorded for around four fifths of them. 2% to 2.5% of the sample goes to the ten largest clones.

This clone was counted between two and nine times. The target of this receptor is not known. No base-level quality is on record; no much larger clone is a single base apart. The CDR3 spans 14 residues, from the cysteine through the phenylalanine. CDR3 DNA only is kept here, 42 bases in frame from base 1. The junction carries 7 bases between V and J, which are trimmed by 0 bases and 0 bases respectively. CDR1 SGDLS and CDR2 YYNGEE were looked up in the germline V gene. The treatment or condition label for this specimen denotes: about 20 received Ad26.COV2.S at low or high dose, single or two shots; about 5 received placebo; per-sample allocation not given. For vaccine and placebo recipients, repertoires were sequenced using samples collected on day 63 after the first injection. Between 29 July and 7 August 2020, Cohort 1b enrolled about 27 adults aged 18-55 years at one site in Boston, USA. Ad26.COV2.S was a replication-incompetent adenovirus type 26 vector that expressed a prefusion-stabilized SARS-CoV-2 spike protein derived from the original Wuhan strain.

The chain is made from TRBV9 and TRBJ2-7, with the D call tentatively TRBD1 or TRBD2, each fitting 5 bases. The source was peripheral blood, collected in a trial of Ad26.COV2.S vaccine versus placebo. This clonotype was sampled from a person between 18 and 65 years old who received the Ad26.COV2.S COVID-19 vaccine or a placebo. CDR3 region: CASSVVGTSYEQYF. The DNA reads as follows: TGTGCCAGCAGCGTAGTAGGGACCTCCTACGAGCAGTACTTC.